These 27 T cell receptor beta chains share one sample of origin, sequenced in a study of blood T cell repertoires in COVID-19. Only in-frame clones appear in the TCRdb table, and some are missing; sequencing was by immunoSEQ multiplex PCR. The sample includes just over 250,000 clones, under 90% of them seen just once. Sequencing was performed on PBMCs or T cells enriched from blood (not recorded which). These receptors came from a man in his thirties or forties with acute COVID-19.

The chain is built from TRBV30 and TRBJ1-5, with 8 bases fitting TRBD1. This CDR3 has 13 amino acids. With 6 bases clipped from V and 2 bases from J, the junction kept 3 bases outside the gene matches. Germline CDR1 GTSNPN, CDR2 SVGIG (reference sequence). CDR3 sequence (DNA): TGTGCCTGCCAGACAGGGGGCAATCAGCCCCAGCATTTT. Protein sequence: CACQTGGNQPQHF.

The V call is TRBV7-9, the J call TRBJ2-7; TRBD1 matches 11 bases. CDR1 and CDR2 from the germline V gene are SEHNR and FQNEAQ (reference sequence). The CDR3 is 15 amino acids. J gave up 1 base and V 4 bases, and 3 bases lay outside the gene matches. The CDR3: CASSSGQGVSYEQYV. The CDR3 DNA is TGTGCCAGCAGCTCGGGACAGGGGGTTTCCTACGAGCAGTACGTC.

V and J are TRBV28 and TRBJ1-5, with unresolved D. CDR3 length: 15 amino acids. Germline values: CDR1 MDHEN, CDR2 SYDVKM. Here the CDR3 reads CTSRPGGPSNQPQHF. CDR3 coding DNA: TGTACCTCCCGACCCGGCGGTCCGAGCAATCAGCCCCAGCATTTT.

The chain carries TRBV19 and TRBJ1-3, with no clear D. The germline V gene encodes CDR1 LNHDA and CDR2 SQIVND (reference sequence). The CDR3 runs to 15 residues. V lost 7 bases to trimming and J lost 0 bases, with 13 bases between them. The CDR3 sequence is CASTVDGDSGNTIYF. CDR3 DNA: TGTGCCAGTACCGTGGACGGGGACTCTGGAAACACCATATATTTT.

This clone is a singleton in its sample. The CDR3 protein is CASSSPTSGGLEQFF. In nucleotides, the CDR3 is TGTGCCAGCAGTTCTCCGACTAGCGGGGGGTTAGAGCAGTTCTTC. This chain connects TRBV6-5 to TRBJ2-1, with 13 bases aligning to TRBD2. The germline CDR1 and CDR2 sequences are MNHEY and SVGAGI. The length of the CDR3 is 15 residues. J was trimmed by 10 bases and V by 4 bases; bases with no gene match: 7.

This chain uses TRBV12-1 with TRBJ2-7; the D call in the table, TRBD2, was not verified against the DNA. TRBV12-1 is assigned pseudogene status. This CDR3 contains 16 residues. CDR3 sequence: CASSPGLAGEMCEQYV. In nucleotides, the CDR3 is TGTGCCAGCAGCCCGGGACTAGCGGGGGAAATGTGTGAGCAGTACGTC.

This chain joins TRBV7-2 and TRBJ2-7, with 9 bases that match TRBD2. The ends lost 4 bases at V and 6 bases at J; junction bases unmatched: 10. Germline V gene sequence: CDR1 SGHTA, CDR2 FQGNSA. The CDR3 spans 15 residues. The CDR3 sequence is CASSSTSGQAGEQYV. CDR3 in DNA: TGTGCCAGCAGCTCGACTAGCGGCCAAGCGGGCGAGCAGTACGTC.

V gene TRBV3-1 (or the pseudogene TRBV3-2) combines with J gene TRBJ1-2, with D possibly matching TRBD1 (6 bases). Germline V CDR1 and CDR2: LGHDT, YNNKEL (reference sequence). Trimming took off 6 bases at V and 4 bases at J, with 18 bases between the two ends. This CDR3 comprises 15 residues. The CDR3 reads CASREGGGAGYGYTF. The CDR3, as DNA: TGTGCCAGCAGGGAAGGGGGGGGCGCCGGCTATGGCTACACCTTC.

The chain recombines TRBV4-1 with TRBJ1-6; D is uncertain. Trimming removed 5 bases from V and 4 bases from J, with 12 bases in between. The CDR3 runs 15 residues. CDR1 and CDR2 from the germline V gene are MGHRA and YSYEKL. CDR3 sequence (DNA): TGCGCCAGCAGCGAGACGACGGGGTATAATTCACCCCTCCACTTT. Residues: CASSETTGYNSPLHF.

The chain couples TRBV19 to TRBJ2-2, with D unclear. Germline CDR1 reads LNHDA; CDR2 reads SQIVND (reference sequence). The length of the CDR3 is 17 residues. The V and J ends lost 3 bases and 3 bases respectively, with 17 bases between them. Here the CDR3 reads CASSIFQLGVHTGELFF. The CDR3 DNA is TGTGCCAGTAGTATCTTCCAGCTCGGAGTCCACACCGGGGAGCTGTTTTTT.

This sequence joins TRBV4-2 and TRBJ2-3, with 9 bases that match TRBD2. The germline CDR1 and CDR2 sequences are LGHNA and YNFKEQ. The CDR3 covers 16 residues. Trimming removed 6 bases from V and 0 bases from J; junction bases left unmatched: 7. The CDR3, as DNA: TGTGCCAGCAGAAATCTAGCGGGGTTTAGCACAGATACGCAGTATTTT. Translated, it gives CASRNLAGFSTDTQYF.

V gene TRBV7-2 combines with J gene TRBJ1-2; TRBD1 aligns across 7 bases. CDR3 length equals 13 residues. Germline CDR1 SGHTA, CDR2 FQGNSA. Trimming took 0 bases from V and 6 from J; bases not matched to a gene: 1. Here the CDR3 DNA reads TGTGCCAGCAGCTTAGCGACAGGGAATGGCTACACCTTC. It specifies CASSLATGNGYTF. Together with reference TRBV7-2 and TRBJ1-2, the CDR3 gives the full variable domain: GAGVSQSPSNKVTEKGKDVELRCDPISGHTALYWYRQSLGQGLEFLIYFQGNSAPDKSGLPSDRFSAERTGGSVSTLTIQRTQQEDSAVYLCASSLATGNGYTFGSGTRLTVV.

This clone was found many times. The CDR3 DNA reads as TGTGCCAGCAGCCTCCGGGACAGGCGAGTATATGGCTACACCTTC. Its translation: CASSLRDRRVYGYTF. The chain carries TRBV7-2 and TRBJ1-2; 8 bases map to TRBD1. With V trimmed by 5 bases and J by 5 bases, 10 bases remained unmatched. In germline, CDR1 is SGHTA, CDR2 FQGNSA. The CDR3 extends over 15 amino acids. Complete variable domain (other parts from reference TRBV7-2 and TRBJ1-2): GAGVSQSPSNKVTEKGKDVELRCDPISGHTALYWYRQSLGQGLEFLIYFQGNSAPDKSGLPSDRFSAERTGGSVSTLTIQRTQQEDSAVYLCASSLRDRRVYGYTFGSGTRLTVV.

The chain employs TRBV4-3 and TRBJ2-2, with TRBD2 matching over 12 bases. V lost 5 bases, J lost 3 bases, and 7 bases stayed unmatched. Germline CDR1 reads LGHNA; CDR2 reads YSLEER. CDR3 length: 17 residues. The CDR3 protein is CASSSTSGSSYTGELFF. The CDR3 nucleotides are TGCGCCAGCAGCTCGACTAGCGGGAGTTCCTACACCGGGGAGCTGTTTTTT.

The J gene is TRBJ2-7, the V gene TRBV24-1, with D possibly being TRBD1 (6 bases). Germline V gene data show CDR1 as KGHDR and CDR2 as SFDVKD. V gave up 3 bases and J gave up 0 bases, with 8 bases separating them. This CDR3 has 14 amino acids. CDR3 loop: CATSDMTGSYEQYV. For the CDR3, the DNA is TGTGCCACCAGTGATATGACAGGCTCCTACGAGCAGTACGTC.

The chain recombines TRBV28 with TRBJ1-1; a weak D match, TRBD1 (6 bases). Germline CDR1 and CDR2: MDHEN and SYDVKM. This CDR3 spans 12 amino acids. Trimming removed 5 bases from V and 10 bases from J, with 14 bases in between. CDR3 loop: CASSIGTSRAFF. CDR3 bases: TGTGCCAGCAGTATCGGGACAAGTAGAGCTTTCTTT.

This sequence joins TRBV5-1 and TRBJ2-2, with 7 positions matching TRBD1. After removal of 6 bases from V and 4 bases from J, the junction contained 3 bases not matched to a gene. The CDR3 covers 13 residues. The V gene's germline CDR1 is SGHRS and CDR2 YFSETQ. CDR3: CASTRDSTGELFF. The CDR3 bases are TGCGCCAGCACCCGGGACAGCACCGGGGAGCTGTTTTTT.

The chain combines TRBV9 with TRBJ1-6; D uncertain. Germline CDR1 reads SGDLS; CDR2 reads YYNGEE. Trimming shortened V by 0 bases and J by 7 bases, and 14 bases separated the two germline ends. The CDR3 has 16 amino acids. In DNA, the CDR3 is TGTGCCAGCAGCGTAGAAGGAATGCCGAGGAATTCACCCCTCCACTTT. Amino acid sequence: CASSVEGMPRNSPLHF.

In this sample, this clone turned up a few times. The chain employs TRBV7-9 and TRBJ2-5; no reliable D call. Germline CDR1 is SEHNR and CDR2 is FQNEAQ (reference sequence). There are 12 residues in the CDR3. Trimming removed 5 bases at V and 4 bases at J, with 8 bases between. CDR3 region: CASSAAPETQYF. DNA of the CDR3: TGTGCCAGCAGCGCGGCTCCAGAGACCCAGTACTTC. Variable domain in full (rest from reference TRBV7-9 and TRBJ2-5): DTGVSQNPRHKITKRGQNVTFRCDPISEHNRLYWYRQTLGQGPEFLTYFQNEAQLEKSRLLSDRFSAERPKGSFSTLEIQRTEQGDSAMYLCASSAAPETQYFGPGTRLLVL.

This clone was observed a few times. The gene calls are TRBV2 and TRBJ1-1; TRBD1 agrees at 10 bases. Germline assignment: CDR1 SNHLY and CDR2 FYNNEI. This CDR3 comprises 13 residues. V trimming: 8 bases; J trimming: 9 bases; junction bases outside the gene matches: 9. The CDR3 is CASVFGQGEKAFF. DNA of the CDR3: TGTGCCAGCGTCTTCGGACAGGGGGAGAAAGCTTTCTTT.

This clone has only a few counts. The rearrangement joins TRBV19 to TRBJ2-2; D perhaps matches TRBD1 (5 bases). Trimming removed 7 bases from V and 5 bases from J, with 11 bases in between. The CDR3 consists of 13 residues. Germline CDR1 is LNHDA and CDR2 is SQIVND (reference sequence). DNA of the CDR3: TGTGCCAGTACACGAGACAGAACCGGGGAGCTGTTTTTT. Protein sequence: CASTRDRTGELFF.

This chain connects TRBV30 to TRBJ1-2; D might be TRBD1 (6 bases). Trimming took 5 bases from V and 4 from J, leaving 17 bases between them. The CDR3 covers 14 residues. Per the germline V gene, CDR1 is GTSNPN and CDR2 is SVGIG (reference sequence). The CDR3 protein is CAWGTGTNFYGYTF. The CDR3 coding sequence is TGTGCCTGGGGTACCGGGACAAACTTCTATGGCTACACCTTC. The full variable domain, in which reference TRBV30 and TRBJ1-2 provide the parts outside the CDR3, is SQTIHQWPATLVQPVGSPLSLECTVEGTSNPNLYWYRQAAGRGLQLLFYSVGIGQISSEVPQNLSASRPQDRQFILSSKKLLLSDSGFYLCAWGTGTNFYGYTFGSGTRLTVV.

The rearrangement uses TRBV14 and TRBJ1-5; tentatively, D is TRBD1 (5 bases). Trimming removed 1 base from V and 0 bases from J, with 22 bases in between. The CDR3 consists of 20 residues. Germline CDR1 reads SGHDN; CDR2 reads FVKESK. CDR3 coding DNA: TGTGCCAGCAGCCAAGTATGGTGCAGGGCTCCCCCTTATAGCAATCAGCCCCAGCATTTT. Its translation is CASSQVWCRAPPYSNQPQHF.

This clone was counted between two and nine times. The rearrangement links TRBV5-6 to TRBJ2-3; 7 bases align to TRBD1. This CDR3 spans 15 amino acids. Germline-derived CDR1 and CDR2 are SGHDT and YYEEEE. Unmatched junction bases numbered 5, after V lost 4 bases and J lost 0 bases. This CDR3 is CASSLGQASTDTQYF. The CDR3 region has the DNA TGTGCCAGCAGCCTCGGACAGGCTAGCACAGATACGCAGTATTTT.

This clone has just a few counts. The chain has TRBV3-1 (or the pseudogene TRBV3-2) and TRBJ1-2; D not certain. The V end lost 0 bases, the J end lost 8 bases, and 10 bases lay between the germline ends. The germline CDR1 and CDR2 sequences are LGHDT and YNNKEL (reference sequence). The CDR3 consists of 13 residues. CDR3 bases: TGTGCCAGCAGCCAAGACCAGGTTCGCGGCTACACCTTC. Translation gives CASSQDQVRGYTF.

The chain combines TRBV7-2 with TRBJ2-5; TRBD1 is a possible D gene (6 bases). Germline V gene sequence: CDR1 SGHTA, CDR2 FQGNSA. The CDR3 is made up of 16 amino acids. The V gene lost 5 bases and the J gene lost 5 bases, with 21 bases spanning the gap. CDR3 sequence reads: CASSLGSLGAEETQYF. The CDR3 DNA reads as TGTGCCAGCAGCCTAGGGTCATTGGGGGCGGAGGAGACCCAGTACTTC.

The V gene is TRBV6-1, the J gene TRBJ1-5; 7 bases fit TRBD1. This CDR3 comprises 15 residues. J gave up 0 bases and V 5 bases, and 4 bases lay outside the gene matches. Germline V gene lookup returns CDR1 MNHNS and CDR2 SASEGT. CDR3 nucleotide sequence: TGTGCCAGCAGTCCCAGACAGGGTAGCAATCAGCCCCAGCATTTT. This encodes CASSPRQGSNQPQHF.